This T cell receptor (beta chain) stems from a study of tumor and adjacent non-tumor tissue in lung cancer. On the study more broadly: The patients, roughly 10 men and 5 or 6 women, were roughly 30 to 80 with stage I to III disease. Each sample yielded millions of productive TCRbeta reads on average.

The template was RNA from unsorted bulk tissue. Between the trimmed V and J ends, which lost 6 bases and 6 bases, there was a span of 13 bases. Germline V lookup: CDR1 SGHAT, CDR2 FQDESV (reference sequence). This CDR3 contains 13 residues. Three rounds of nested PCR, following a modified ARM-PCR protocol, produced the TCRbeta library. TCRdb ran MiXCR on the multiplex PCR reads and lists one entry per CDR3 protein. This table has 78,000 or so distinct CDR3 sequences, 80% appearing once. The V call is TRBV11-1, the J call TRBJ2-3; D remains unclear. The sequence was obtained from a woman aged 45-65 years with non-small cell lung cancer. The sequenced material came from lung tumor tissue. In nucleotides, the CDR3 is TGTGCCAGCAGAGGAACAGTAATGGATACGCAGTATTTT. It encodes CASRGTVMDTQYF.